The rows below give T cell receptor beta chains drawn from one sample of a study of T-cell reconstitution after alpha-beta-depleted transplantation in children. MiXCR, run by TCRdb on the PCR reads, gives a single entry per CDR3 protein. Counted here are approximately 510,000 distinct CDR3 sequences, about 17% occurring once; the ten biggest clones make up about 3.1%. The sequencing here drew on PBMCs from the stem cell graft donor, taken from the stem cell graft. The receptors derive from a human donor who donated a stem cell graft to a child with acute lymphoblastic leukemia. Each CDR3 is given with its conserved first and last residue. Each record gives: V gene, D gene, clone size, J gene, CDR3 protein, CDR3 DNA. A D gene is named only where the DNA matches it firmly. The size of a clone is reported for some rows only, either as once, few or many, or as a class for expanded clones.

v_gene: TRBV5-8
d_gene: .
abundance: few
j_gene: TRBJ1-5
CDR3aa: CASSLGRGYNQPQHF
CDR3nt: TGTGCCAGCAGCTTGGGGAGGGGGTACAATCAGCCCCAGCATTTT

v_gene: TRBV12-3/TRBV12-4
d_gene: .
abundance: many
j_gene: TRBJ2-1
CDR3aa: CASSFLGNEQFF
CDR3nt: TGTGCCAGCAGTTTCTTGGGGAATGAGCAGTTCTTC

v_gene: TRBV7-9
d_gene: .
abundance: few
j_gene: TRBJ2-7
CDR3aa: CASSSGLGGSTYEQYF
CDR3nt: TGTGCCAGCAGCTCCGGTCTTGGGGGATCGACCTACGAGCAGTACTTC

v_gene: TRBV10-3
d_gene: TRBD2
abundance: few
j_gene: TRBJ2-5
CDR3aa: CAIGMALAGGPGDQYF
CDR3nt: TGTGCCATTGGGATGGCCCTAGCGGGAGGCCCCGGGGACCAGTACTTC

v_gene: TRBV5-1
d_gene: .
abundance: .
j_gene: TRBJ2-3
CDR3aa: CASSTRGQGTQYF
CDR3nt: TGCGCCAGCAGCACCAGGGGCCAAGGTACGCAGTATTTT

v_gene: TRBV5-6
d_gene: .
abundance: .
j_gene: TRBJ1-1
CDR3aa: CASTAGGIVNTEAFF
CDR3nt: TGTGCCAGCACAGCGGGGGGGATCGTGAACACTGAAGCTTTCTTT

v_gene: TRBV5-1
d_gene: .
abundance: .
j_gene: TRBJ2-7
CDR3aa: CASSPRPSGIYEQYF
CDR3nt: TGCGCCAGCAGCCCCCGGCCCAGTGGGATTTACGAGCAGTACTTC

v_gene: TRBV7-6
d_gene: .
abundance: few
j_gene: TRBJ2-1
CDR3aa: CASSLLRAGEGQNEQFF
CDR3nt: TGTGCCAGCAGCTTACTTCGGGCGGGAGAAGGACAGAATGAGCAGTTCTTC

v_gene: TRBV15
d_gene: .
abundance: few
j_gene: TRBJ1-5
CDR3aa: CATGAGEGNQPQHF
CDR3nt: TGTGCCACCGGGGCAGGGGAAGGCAATCAGCCCCAGCATTTT

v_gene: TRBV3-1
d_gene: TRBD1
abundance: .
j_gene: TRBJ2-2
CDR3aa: CASSLQGLPGELFF
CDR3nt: TGTGCCAGCAGCTTACAGGGGCTGCCCGGGGAGCTGTTTTTT

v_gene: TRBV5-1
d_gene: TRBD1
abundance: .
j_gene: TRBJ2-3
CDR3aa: CASSLMTGSTDTQYF
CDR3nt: TGCGCCAGCAGCTTGATGACAGGGAGCACAGATACGCAGTATTTT

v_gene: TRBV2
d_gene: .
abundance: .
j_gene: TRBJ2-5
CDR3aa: CASSESTAQETQYF
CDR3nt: TGTGCCAGCAGCGAGTCGACAGCCCAAGAGACCCAGTACTTC

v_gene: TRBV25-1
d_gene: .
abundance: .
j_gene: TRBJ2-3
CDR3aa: CASSEKQVGGKADTQYF
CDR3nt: TGTGCCAGCAGTGAAAAACAAGTAGGGGGAAAGGCAGATACGCAGTATTTT

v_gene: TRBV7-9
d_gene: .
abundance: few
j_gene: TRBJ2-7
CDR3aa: CATLAGEQYF
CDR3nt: TGTGCCACCCTCGCTGGCGAGCAGTACTTC

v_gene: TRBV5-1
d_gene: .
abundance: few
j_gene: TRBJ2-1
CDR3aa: CASSFVLNEQFF
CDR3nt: TGCGCCAGCAGCTTCGTCTTAAATGAGCAGTTCTTC

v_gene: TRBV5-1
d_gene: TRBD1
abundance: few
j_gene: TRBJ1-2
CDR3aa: CASTNTGVDGYTF
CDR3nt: TGCGCCAGCACCAATACAGGGGTAGATGGCTACACCTTC

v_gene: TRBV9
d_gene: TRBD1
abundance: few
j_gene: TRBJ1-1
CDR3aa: CASTPGGRSTEAFF
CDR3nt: TGTGCCAGCACCCCAGGGGGGCGATCCACTGAAGCTTTCTTT

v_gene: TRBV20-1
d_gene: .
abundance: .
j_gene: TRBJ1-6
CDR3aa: CSARDLAEYGSPLHF
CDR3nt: TGCAGTGCTAGAGATTTAGCCGAGTATGGTTCACCCCTCCACTTT

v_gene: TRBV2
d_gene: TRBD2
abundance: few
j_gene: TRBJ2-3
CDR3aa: CARRETDTQYF
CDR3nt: TGTGCCAGGCGGGAGACGGATACGCAGTATTTT

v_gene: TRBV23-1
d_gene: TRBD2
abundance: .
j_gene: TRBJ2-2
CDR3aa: CASSTLGREVGIAKAFRGELFF
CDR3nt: TGCGCCAGCTCCACCCTCGGGAGGGAAGTAGGTATAGCAAAAGCATTCCGCGGGGAGCTGTTTTTT

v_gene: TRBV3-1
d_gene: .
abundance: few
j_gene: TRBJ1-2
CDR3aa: CASSRGAGSNYGYTF
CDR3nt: TGTGCCAGCAGCAGAGGCGCCGGGAGCAACTATGGCTACACCTTC

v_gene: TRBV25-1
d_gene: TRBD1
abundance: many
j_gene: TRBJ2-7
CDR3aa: CASSDPGQGGSYEQYF
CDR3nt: TGTGCCAGCAGTGACCCGGGACAGGGGGGGTCCTACGAGCAGTACTTC

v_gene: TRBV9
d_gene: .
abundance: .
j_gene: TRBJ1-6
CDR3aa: CASSGDGSPLHF
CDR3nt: TGTGCCAGCAGCGGGGACGGGTCACCCCTCCACTTT

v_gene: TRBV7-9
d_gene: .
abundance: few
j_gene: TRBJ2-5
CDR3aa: CASSRGGLRAKETQYF
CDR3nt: TGTGCCAGCAGCCGAGGGGGACTTCGGGCAAAAGAGACCCAGTACTTC

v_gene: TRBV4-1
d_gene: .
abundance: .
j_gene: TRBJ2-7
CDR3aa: CASSPRTDAPYEQYF
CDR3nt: TGCGCCAGCAGCCCCCGGACAGATGCCCCCTACGAGCAGTACTTC

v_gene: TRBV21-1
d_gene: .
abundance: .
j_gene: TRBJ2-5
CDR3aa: CASSKYGEGSSETQYF
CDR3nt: TGTGCCAGCAGCAAATATGGGGAGGGCAGCTCAGAGACCCAGTACTTC

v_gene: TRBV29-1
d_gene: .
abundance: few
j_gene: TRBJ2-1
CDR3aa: CSVYVQRINEQFF
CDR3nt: TGCAGCGTTTATGTACAGAGGATTAATGAGCAGTTCTTC

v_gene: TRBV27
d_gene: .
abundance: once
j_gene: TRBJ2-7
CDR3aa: CASSWAGHSYEQYF
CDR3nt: TGTGCCAGCAGTTGGGCAGGGCACTCCTACGAGCAGTACTTC

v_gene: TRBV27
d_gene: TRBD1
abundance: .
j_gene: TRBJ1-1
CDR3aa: CASSPLGQGRNTEAFF
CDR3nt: TGTGCCAGCAGTCCTCTAGGACAGGGGCGGAACACTGAAGCTTTCTTT

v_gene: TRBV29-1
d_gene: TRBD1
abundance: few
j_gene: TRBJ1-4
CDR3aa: CSVGDRGEKLFF
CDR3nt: TGCAGCGTTGGGGACAGGGGAGAAAAACTGTTTTTT

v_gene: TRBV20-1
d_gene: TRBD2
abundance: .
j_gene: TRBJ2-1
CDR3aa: CCASILGREPYNEQFF
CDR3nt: TGCTGTGCAAGTATACTAGGGCGGGAGCCCTACAATGAGCAGTTCTTC

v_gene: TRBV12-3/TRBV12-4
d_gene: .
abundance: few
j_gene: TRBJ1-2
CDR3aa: CASSFQGMNGYTF
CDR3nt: TGTGCCAGCAGTTTTCAGGGGATGAATGGCTACACCTTC

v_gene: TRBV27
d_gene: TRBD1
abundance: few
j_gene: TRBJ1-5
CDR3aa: CASSFTGAFNQPQHF
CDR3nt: TGTGCCAGCAGTTTTACAGGGGCCTTCAATCAGCCCCAGCATTTT

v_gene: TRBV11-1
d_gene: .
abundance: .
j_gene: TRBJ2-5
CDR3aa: CASSLVDSSAFSAEETQYF
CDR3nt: TGTGCCAGCAGCTTAGTAGACTCTTCTGCGTTTAGTGCGGAAGAGACCCAGTACTTC

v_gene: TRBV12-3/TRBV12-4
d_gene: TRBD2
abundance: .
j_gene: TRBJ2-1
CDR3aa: CASSFPGGRNEQFF
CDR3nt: TGTGCCAGCAGTTTCCCGGGCGGGAGGAATGAGCAGTTCTTC

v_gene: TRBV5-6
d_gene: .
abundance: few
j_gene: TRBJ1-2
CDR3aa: CASSLWEANYGYTF
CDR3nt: TGTGCCAGCAGCTTGTGGGAGGCTAACTATGGCTACACCTTC

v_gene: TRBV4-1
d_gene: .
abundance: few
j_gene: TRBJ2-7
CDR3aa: CASSQEGASAFYEQYF
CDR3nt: TGCGCCAGCAGCCAAGAGGGGGCTAGCGCCTTCTACGAGCAGTACTTC

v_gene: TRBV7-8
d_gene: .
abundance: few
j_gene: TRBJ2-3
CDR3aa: CASSLQRVPRTDTQYF
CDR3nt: TGTGCCAGCAGCTTACAAAGGGTCCCCCGCACAGATACGCAGTATTTT

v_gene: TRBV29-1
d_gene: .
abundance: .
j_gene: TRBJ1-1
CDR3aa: CSGLMTEAFF
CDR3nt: TGCAGCGGTTTGATGACTGAAGCTTTCTTT

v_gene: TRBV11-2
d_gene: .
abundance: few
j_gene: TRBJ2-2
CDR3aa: CATSASLGPGELFF
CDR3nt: TGTGCCACCTCAGCTAGTTTAGGTCCCGGGGAGCTGTTTTTT

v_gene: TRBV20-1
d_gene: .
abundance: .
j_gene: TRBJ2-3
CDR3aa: CSASVHTDTQYF
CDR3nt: TGCAGTGCTAGTGTGCACACAGATACGCAGTATTTT

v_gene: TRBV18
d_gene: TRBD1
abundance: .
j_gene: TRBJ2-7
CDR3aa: CASSPGQLSSYEQYF
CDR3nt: TGTGCCAGCTCACCGGGACAGCTTAGCTCCTACGAGCAGTACTTC

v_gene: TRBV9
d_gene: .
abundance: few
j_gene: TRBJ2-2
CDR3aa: CASSVDHTPGNTGELFF
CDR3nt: TGTGCCAGCAGCGTAGATCACACTCCGGGGAACACCGGGGAGCTGTTTTTT

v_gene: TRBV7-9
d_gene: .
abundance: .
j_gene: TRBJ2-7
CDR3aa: CASSLEDSPRSYEQYF
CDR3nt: TGTGCCAGCAGCTTAGAGGACAGCCCACGCTCCTACGAGCAGTACTTC

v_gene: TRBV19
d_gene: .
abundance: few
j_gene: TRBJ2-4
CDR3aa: CASSAGFDIQYF
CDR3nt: TGTGCCAGTAGCGCGGGTTTTGACATTCAGTACTTC

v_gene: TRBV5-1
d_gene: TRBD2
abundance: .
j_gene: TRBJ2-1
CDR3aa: CASSLSGGIYNEQFF
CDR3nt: TGCGCCAGCAGCCTATCGGGGGGGATTTACAATGAGCAGTTCTTC

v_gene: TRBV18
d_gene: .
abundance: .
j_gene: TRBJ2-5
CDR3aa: CASSPGASPQETQYF
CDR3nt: TGTGCCAGCTCACCTGGTGCGAGTCCCCAAGAGACCCAGTACTTC

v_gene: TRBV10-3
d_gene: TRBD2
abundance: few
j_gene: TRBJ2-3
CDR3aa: CATGLAGTDTQYF
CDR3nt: TGTGCCACCGGACTAGCGGGGACAGATACGCAGTATTTT

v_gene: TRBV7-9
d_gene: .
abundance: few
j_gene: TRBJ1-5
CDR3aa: CASSSLEAGPEEPQHF
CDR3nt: TGTGCCAGCAGCTCGCTTGAAGCAGGGCCGGAGGAGCCCCAGCATTTT

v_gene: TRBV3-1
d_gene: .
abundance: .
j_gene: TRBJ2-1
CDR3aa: CASSSLHGDEQFF
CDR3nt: TGTGCCAGCAGCTCCTTGCACGGCGATGAGCAGTTCTTC

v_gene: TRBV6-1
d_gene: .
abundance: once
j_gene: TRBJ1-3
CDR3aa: CASSKRNGNTIYF
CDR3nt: TGTGCCAGCAGTAAAAGGAATGGAAACACCATATATTTT

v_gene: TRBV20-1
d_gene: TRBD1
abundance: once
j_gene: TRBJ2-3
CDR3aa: CSARARGRDTQYF
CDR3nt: TGCAGTGCTAGAGCCAGGGGGCGGGATACGCAGTATTTT

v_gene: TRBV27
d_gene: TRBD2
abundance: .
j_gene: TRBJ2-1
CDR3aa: CASSPQREGSNEQFF
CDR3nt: TGTGCCAGCAGTCCTCAGCGGGAGGGCAGCAATGAGCAGTTCTTC

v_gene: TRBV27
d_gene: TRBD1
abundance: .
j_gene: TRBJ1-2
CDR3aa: CASSDRGEGYTF
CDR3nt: TGTGCCAGCAGTGACAGGGGCGAAGGCTACACCTTC

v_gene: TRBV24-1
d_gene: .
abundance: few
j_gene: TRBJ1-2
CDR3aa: CATSDLGGYTF
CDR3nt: TGTGCCACCAGTGATCTTGGGGGCTACACCTTC

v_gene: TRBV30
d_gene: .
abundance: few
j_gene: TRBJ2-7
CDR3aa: CASKSGYEQYF
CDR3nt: TGTGCCTCGAAGTCTGGCTACGAGCAGTACTTC